This T cell receptor (beta chain) was observed in a study of regulatory T cells in long-lasting Graves disease. The TCR beta library used iRepertoire HTBI primers with Arm-PCR amplification of CDR3. In TCRdb, the multiplex PCR reads were re-called with MiXCR into one record per CDR3 protein. Among some 500,000 distinct CDR3 sequences listed, about 16% were seen once. The CDR3 is made up of 14 amino acids. Trimming shortened V by 6 bases and J by 8 bases, and 16 bases separated the two germline ends. On this clonotype: No antigen is known for it.

This sample's time point: newly diagnosed GD, antithyroid drugs for less than 3 months. The TCR library used RNA extracted from PBMCs. EDTA tubes held approximately 10 milliliters of peripheral blood from each patient. Study outcomes and limitations: A reduction in accuracy may have resulted from the small sample size.

The same sample was also used in a study of T cells in Graves' hyperthyroidism and ophthalmopathy. This second study notes: Criteria for exclusion of patients were uncontrolled infection, other autoimmune disease, pregnancy or lactation.

This receptor was taken from a woman aged 40-60 years with Graves disease. The sequencing used peripheral blood mononuclear cells (PBMCs), collected at new diagnosis, from a patient treated with antithyroid drugs. The rearrangement uses TRBV12-3 or TRBV12-4 and TRBJ2-2; no clear D gene. The CDR3 nucleotides are TGTGCCAGCAGCCAAGAATCCGTGAATGGGGAGCTGTTTTTT. It specifies CASSQESVNGELFF.